A selection of T cell receptor beta chains follows, all from one sample in a study of memory CD4+ T cells and cytomegalovirus serostatus. Profiled with immunoSEQ multiplex PCR; TCRdb holds only in-frame clones, not every one. The sample has about 40,000 clones, around 80% seen once; the top ten hold about 6.8%. The specimen was memory CD4+ T cells from blood. The source of these receptors is an adult in good health and CMV-seronegative. The CDR3 runs from the conserved cysteine through the conserved F or W. The D gene is left open where the match is weak. Some rows have no size entry. The others give once, few or many, or a class for an expanded clone.

v_gene	d_gene	abundance	j_gene	CDR3nt	CDR3aa
TRBV18	-	-	TRBJ1-1	TGTGCCAGCTCACCACGCATTGTATCTAAGGGGAACACTGAAGCTTTCTTT	CASSPRIVSKGNTEAFF
TRBV14	-	-	TRBJ2-3	TGTGCCAGCAGCCAAGGAGGGGCGCTAGCGCCAGATACGCAGTATTTT	CASSQGGALAPDTQYF
TRBV28	TRBD1	-	TRBJ1-5	TGTGCCAGCAGTGGACAGGTCGGTAAGCGTCAGCCCCAGCATTTT	CASSGQVGKRQPQHF
TRBV5-1	TRBD2	-	TRBJ2-1	TGCGCCAGCAGCTTAAACCCAACCGGGACTAGTATCGAGCAGTTCTTC	CASSLNPTGTSIEQFF
TRBV9	TRBD2	-	TRBJ2-7	TGTGCCAGCAGCCAGCGGGAGGCGACCTACGAGCAGTACTTC	CASSQREATYEQYF
TRBV11-2	-	-	TRBJ2-7	TGTGCCAGCAGCTTAGTCCCCTACGAGCAGTACTTC	CASSLVPYEQYF
TRBV9	-	-	TRBJ2-2	TGTGCCAGCAGCCAGGGGCCCGGGGAGCTGTTTTTT	CASSQGPGELFF
TRBV7-8	TRBD1	-	TRBJ1-5	TGTGCCAGCAGCTTAGCGGGGACAGCTTCCAATCAGCCCCAGCATTTT	CASSLAGTASNQPQHF
TRBV6-6	-	-	TRBJ1-5	TGTGCCAGCAGTTCTTCCGAGGGGGTGGATCAGCCCCAGCATTTT	CASSSSEGVDQPQHF
TRBV11-2	-	once	TRBJ2-5	TGTGCCAGCAGCTTATCGGGACACCTTCTTGGGACCCAGTACTTC	CASSLSGHLLGTQYF
TRBV2	-	-	TRBJ2-2	TGTGCCAGCAGACAGCAGTCCACCGGGGAGCTGTTTTTT	CASRQQSTGELFF
TRBV18	-	-	TRBJ2-3	TGTGCCAGCTCACCCGGGGTCGGAACAGATACGCAGTATTTT	CASSPGVGTDTQYF